This T cell receptor beta chain was found in a study of T cells after yellow fever vaccination. Overall study context: The SMART-Seq v4 Ultra Low Input method served to prepare the low-cell-number fractions.

Study observations and caveats: Post-booster samples contained most primary-vaccination clones (around 95% CD4, approximately 88% CD8).

This CDR3 contains 14 residues. The V and J ends lost 2 bases and 8 bases, in that order; junction bases with no gene match: 6. Per germline, CDR1 SGHDT and CDR2 YYEEEE. This clonotype was observed at least ten times. Its antigen is not identified. TCRdb reanalysed the 5' RACE reads using MiXCR and keeps one entry per CDR3 protein. Found here are 320,000 or so distinct CDR3 sequences, around 8.1% of them singletons; the top ten hold 15% to 20%. Sequencing was performed on PBMCs, taken about 41 days after the first yellow fever vaccination. This clonotype was obtained from a man between 18 and 35 years old who received the YFV17D yellow fever vaccine. The rearrangement uses TRBV5-6 and TRBJ1-4; 7 positions agree with TRBD1. The CDR3 sequence is CASSFGRGYEKLFF. The CDR3 DNA sequence: TGTGCCAGCAGCTTCGGCAGGGGGTACGAAAAACTGTTTTTT.